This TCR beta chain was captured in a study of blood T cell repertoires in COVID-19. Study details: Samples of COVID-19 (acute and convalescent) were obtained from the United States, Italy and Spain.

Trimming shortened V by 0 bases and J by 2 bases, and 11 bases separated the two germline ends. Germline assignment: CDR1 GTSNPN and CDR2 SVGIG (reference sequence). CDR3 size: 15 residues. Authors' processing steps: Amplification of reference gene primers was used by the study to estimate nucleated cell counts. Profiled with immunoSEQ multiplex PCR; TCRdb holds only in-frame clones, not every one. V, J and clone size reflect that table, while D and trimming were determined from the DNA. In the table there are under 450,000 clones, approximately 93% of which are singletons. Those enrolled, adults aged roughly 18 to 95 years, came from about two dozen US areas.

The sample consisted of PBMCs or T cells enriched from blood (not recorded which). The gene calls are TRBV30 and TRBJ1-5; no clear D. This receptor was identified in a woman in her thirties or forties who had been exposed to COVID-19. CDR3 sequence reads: CAWSVPGFGNQPQHF. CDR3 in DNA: TGTGCCTGGAGTGTACCCGGGTTCGGCAATCAGCCCCAGCATTTT.